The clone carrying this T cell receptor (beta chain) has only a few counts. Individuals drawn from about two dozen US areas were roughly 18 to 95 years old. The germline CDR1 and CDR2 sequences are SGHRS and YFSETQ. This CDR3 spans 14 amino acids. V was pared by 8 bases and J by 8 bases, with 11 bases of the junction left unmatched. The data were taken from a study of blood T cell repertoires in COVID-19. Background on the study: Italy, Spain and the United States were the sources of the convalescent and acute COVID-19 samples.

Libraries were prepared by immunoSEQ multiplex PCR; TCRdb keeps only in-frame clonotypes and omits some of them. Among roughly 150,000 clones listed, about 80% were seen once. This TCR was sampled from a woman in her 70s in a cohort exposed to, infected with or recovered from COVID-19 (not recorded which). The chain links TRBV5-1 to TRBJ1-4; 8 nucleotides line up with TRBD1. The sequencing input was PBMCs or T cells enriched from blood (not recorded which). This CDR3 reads CARLATGVGEKLFF. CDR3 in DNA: TGCGCCAGACTAGCGACAGGGGTGGGGGAAAAACTGTTTTTT.